Listed here are 10 T cell receptor beta chains from one sample, sequenced in a study of cytomegalovirus exposure and HLA in healthy donors. The PCR ran on 60 Vbeta and 13 Jbeta primers. The data were produced by immunoSEQ multiplex PCR, yet TCRdb's version contains in-frame clones alone and is incomplete. The sample has some 110,000 clones. Sequencing was done on a sample of PBMCs. All receptors derive from a middle-aged man in good health and CMV-seropositive.

This chain connects TRBV29-1 to TRBJ1-3; no clear D gene. V lost 7 bases, J lost 2 bases, and 21 bases lay in between. This CDR3 has 16 residues. Per germline, CDR1 SQVTM and CDR2 ANQGSEA. DNA for the CDR3: TGCAGCGCCGCGGGTAAAACCGATTCTCCTGGAAACACCATATATTTT. Translating gives CSAAGKTDSPGNTIYF. Full variable domain (missing parts from reference TRBV29-1 and TRBJ1-3): SAVISQKPSRDICQRGTSLTIQCQVDSQVTMMFWYRQQPGQSLTLIATANQGSEATYESGFVIDKFPISRPNLTFSTLTVSNMSPEDSSIYLCSAAGKTDSPGNTIYFGEGSWLTVV.

The gene calls are TRBV9 and TRBJ2-7, with no clear D. CDR1 is SGDLS and CDR2 is YYNGEE in the germline V gene. Trimming took 0 bases from V and 2 from J, leaving 12 bases between them. This CDR3 spans 15 amino acids. The CDR3 coding sequence is TGTGCCAGCAGCGTAGGTGGCTCACGCACCTACGAGCAGTACTTC. This codes for CASSVGGSRTYEQYF.

V is TRBV5-1 and J is TRBJ2-7; the match to TRBD1 covers 9 bases. Germline CDR1 SGHRS, CDR2 YFSETQ. The CDR3 loop spans 15 amino acids. J gave up 2 bases and V 2 bases, and 5 bases lay outside the gene matches. The CDR3 bases are TGCGCCAGCAGCTTTTCAGGGACAGGGACCTACGAGCAGTACTTC. Encoded protein: CASSFSGTGTYEQYF. The full variable domain, rest sourced from reference TRBV5-1 and TRBJ2-7, is KAGVTQTPRYLIKTRGQQVTLSCSPISGHRSVSWYQQTPGQGLQFLFEYFSETQRNKGNFPGRFSGRQFSNSRSEMNVSTLELGDSALYLCASSFSGTGTYEQYFGPGTRLTVT.

The chain joins TRBV6-1 to TRBJ1-1; 9 bases map to TRBD1. Germline loops: CDR1 MNHNS, CDR2 SASEGT. The CDR3 consists of 14 residues. With V trimmed by 5 bases and J by 3 bases, 4 bases remained unmatched. The CDR3 here is CASSRDRVDTEAFF. The DNA for the CDR3 is TGTGCCAGCAGTAGGGACAGGGTGGACACTGAAGCTTTCTTT.

The chain recombines TRBV28 with TRBJ2-1, with 12 bases that match TRBD2. V lost 4 bases to trimming and J lost 6 bases; unmatched junction nucleotides: 13. CDR3 size: 18 residues. Germline-derived CDR1 and CDR2 are MDHEN and SYDVKM. In DNA, the CDR3 is TGTGCCAGCAGTTCCCCCTCCCCGCTAGCGGGAGGGCGCAATGAGCAGTTCTTC. Translation gives CASSSPSPLAGGRNEQFF.

The rearrangement links TRBV5-1 to TRBJ2-2; D is possibly TRBD1 (6 bases). This CDR3 spans 17 amino acids. Germline values: CDR1 SGHRS, CDR2 YFSETQ. Trimming stripped 4 bases from V and 1 base from J, with 17 bases between. The DNA of the CDR3 is TGCGCCAGCAGCGGTCGGGACAACCCGGTGAACACCGGGGAGCTGTTTTTT. Residues: CASSGRDNPVNTGELFF.

This chain joins TRBV9 and TRBJ2-1; 7 nucleotides match TRBD1. The CDR3 consists of 17 residues. Germline lookup yields CDR1 SGDLS and CDR2 YYNGEE. V lost 4 bases, J lost 9 bases, and 19 bases stayed unmatched. The CDR3 region has the DNA TGTGCCAGCAGCTCGAGCCCCGCTGAGACAGGGAAGGGTGAGCAGTTCTTC. Translated: CASSSSPAETGKGEQFF. The entire variable domain, with the rest obtained from reference TRBV9 and TRBJ2-1, is as follows: DSGVTQTPKHLITATGQRVTLRCSPRSGDLSVYWYQQSLDQGLQFLIQYYNGEERAKGNILERFSAQQFPDLHSELNLSSLELGDSALYFCASSSSPAETGKGEQFFGPGTRLTVL.

This chain links TRBV10-2 with TRBJ2-1; D is possibly TRBD2 (5 bases). Germline values: CDR1 WSHSY, CDR2 SAAADI. The CDR3 covers 14 residues. Trimming removed 6 bases from V and 0 bases from J, with 9 bases in between. For the CDR3, the DNA is TGCGCCAGCAGGCCGGCGGGCTCCTACAATGAGCAGTTCTTC. This sequence encodes CASRPAGSYNEQFF.

The chain is built from TRBV5-6 and TRBJ2-7; D remains unclear. Germline V lookup: CDR1 SGHDT, CDR2 YYEEEE. V lost 3 bases and J 6 bases, leaving 7 bases between the germline ends. This CDR3 has 11 residues. The CDR3 DNA reads as TGTGCCAGCAGCTACCAGTTCGAGCAGTACTTC. Protein sequence: CASSYQFEQYF.

V and J are TRBV6-5 and TRBJ1-5, with a tentative D call TRBD1 (6 bases). Germline CDR1 is MNHEY and CDR2 is SVGAGI. This CDR3 region has 14 residues. Between the trimmed V and J ends, which lost 2 bases and 8 bases, there was a span of 13 bases. CDR3 loop: CASSYRTALEPQHF. For the CDR3, the DNA is TGTGCCAGCAGTTACAGGACAGCCCTCGAGCCCCAGCATTTT.